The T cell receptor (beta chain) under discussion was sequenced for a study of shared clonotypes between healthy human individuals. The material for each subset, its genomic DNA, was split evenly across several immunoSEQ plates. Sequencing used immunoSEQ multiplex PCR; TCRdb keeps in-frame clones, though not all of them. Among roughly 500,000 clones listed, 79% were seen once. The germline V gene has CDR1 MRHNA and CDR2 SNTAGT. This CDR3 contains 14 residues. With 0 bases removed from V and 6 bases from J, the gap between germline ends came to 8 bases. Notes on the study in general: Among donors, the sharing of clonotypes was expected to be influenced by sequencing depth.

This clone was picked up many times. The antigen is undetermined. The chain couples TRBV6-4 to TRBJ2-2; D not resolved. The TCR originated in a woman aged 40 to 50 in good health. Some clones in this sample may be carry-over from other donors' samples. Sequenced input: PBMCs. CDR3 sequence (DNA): TGTGCCAGCAGTGACTCGACCGGGTCCGGGGAGCTGTTTTTT. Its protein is CASSDSTGSGELFF.